These 13 T cell receptor beta chains were sequenced from one sample in a study of long-term antiretroviral therapy in people with HIV. Researchers ran immunoSEQ v3.0 at survey level. Sequencing was performed with immunoSEQ multiplex PCR; in TCRdb, only in-frame clones are kept and a portion is missing. The sample holds about 24,000 clones, 81% seen once. The source was unsorted PBMCs, collected 4.4 years after starting antiretroviral therapy. These receptors were obtained from a man aged 30-40 years with HIV.

The chain is built from TRBV19 and TRBJ1-1; D ambiguous. V was trimmed by 5 bases and J by 0 bases, leaving 13 bases between them. Germline values: CDR1 LNHDA, CDR2 SQIVND (reference sequence). The CDR3 has 15 residues. CDR3 region: CASSPGPYMNTEAFF. For the CDR3, the DNA is TGTGCCAGTAGTCCCGGGCCCTACATGAACACTGAAGCTTTCTTT.

V is TRBV6-5 and J is TRBJ2-1; 8 bases agree with TRBD1. The CDR3 sequence is 13 residues long. Germline V lookup: CDR1 MNHEY, CDR2 SVGAGI. The V segment lost 6 bases and the J segment 8 bases; nucleotides outside the gene matches: 6. Here the CDR3 DNA reads TGTGCCAGCAGACCGACAGGGGTCCATGAGCAGTTCTTC. It is translated as CASRPTGVHEQFF.

The V call is TRBV5-1, the J call TRBJ2-1, with TRBD2 matching over 7 bases. The germline V gene has CDR1 SGHRS and CDR2 YFSETQ. This CDR3 has 15 amino acids. V gave up 1 base and J gave up 2 bases; unmatched junction bases: 3. The CDR3 DNA follows: TGCGCCAGCAGCTTGCTTGGACTAGCCTACAATGAGCAGTTCTTC. Translating gives CASSLLGLAYNEQFF.

The V call is TRBV19, the J call TRBJ2-7; 9 positions match TRBD1. The CDR3 extends over 14 amino acids. CDR1 is LNHDA, CDR2 SQIVND, per germline (reference sequence). Losses at the gene ends were 3 bases for V and 2 bases for J; bases not matched to a gene: 2. The CDR3 spells CASSMGQGPYEQYF. As DNA, the CDR3 is TGTGCCAGTAGTATGGGACAGGGCCCCTACGAGCAGTACTTC.

The chain is built from TRBV6-1 and TRBJ2-1; 7 nucleotides match TRBD1. V was pared by 6 bases and J by 8 bases, with 7 bases of the junction left unmatched. The V gene's germline CDR1 is MNHNS and CDR2 SASEGT. The CDR3 consists of 13 residues. This CDR3 is CASSYRGTDEQFF. As DNA, the CDR3 is TGTGCCAGCAGCTACAGGGGTACGGATGAGCAGTTCTTC.

This sequence joins TRBV5-1 and TRBJ1-2, with 7 positions matching TRBD1. Germline CDR1 SGHRS, CDR2 YFSETQ. The CDR3 extends over 15 amino acids. V trimming: 2 bases; J trimming: 2 bases; junction bases outside the gene matches: 6. The chain's CDR3 is CASSFGDRMNYGYTF. DNA for the CDR3: TGCGCCAGCAGCTTTGGGGACAGAATGAACTATGGCTACACCTTC.

The rearrangement uses TRBV12-5 and TRBJ1-1; 10 bases are a match to TRBD1. The germline V gene has CDR1 LGHNT and CDR2 FRNRAP. V shed 0 bases and J 6 bases; nucleotides not matched to a gene: 4. The CDR3 loop spans 15 amino acids. CDR3 nucleotides: TGTGCTAGTGGTTTGGTAGTAGGGACAGGGGCTGAAGCTTTCTTT. This translates into CASGLVVGTGAEAFF.

The chain carries TRBV27 and TRBJ1-4; the D is unclear. Trimming left V 3 bases short and J 5 bases short, with 10 bases between. Germline V lookup: CDR1 MNHEY, CDR2 SMNVEV (reference sequence). This CDR3 is built from 14 residues. The CDR3 loop is CASSLSGLNEKLFF. CDR3 nucleotides: TGTGCCAGCAGTTTGTCGGGGTTGAATGAAAAACTGTTTTTT. The full variable domain, completed using reference TRBV27 and TRBJ1-4, is EAQVTQNPRYLITVTGKKLTVTCSQNMNHEYMSWYRQDPGLGLRQIYYSMNVEVTDKGDVPEGYKVSRKEKRNFPLILESPSPNQTSLYFCASSLSGLNEKLFFGSGTQLSVL.

The CDR3 DNA is TGTGCTAGTGGTTTGGGACCGGACGGCTCCTACAATGAGCAGTTCTTC. Encoded protein: CASGLGPDGSYNEQFF. V and J are TRBV12-5 and TRBJ2-1; D unclear. The V gene's germline CDR1 is LGHNT and CDR2 FRNRAP. The CDR3 extends over 16 amino acids. Trimming left V 1 base short and J 0 bases short, with 10 bases between.

The V and J genes are TRBV7-9 and TRBJ1-5, with D maybe TRBD1 (6 bases). The CDR3 is 14 amino acids. Germline CDR1 and CDR2: SEHNR and FQNEAQ (reference sequence). V was shortened by 5 bases and J by 0 bases, with 8 bases between the two germline ends. The CDR3: CASSRQDSNQPQHF. In nucleotides, the CDR3 is TGTGCCAGCAGCCGACAGGATAGCAATCAGCCCCAGCATTTT.

This clone has a single count. The chain joins TRBV6-6 to TRBJ2-7, with TRBD2 identical over 7 bases. Losses at the gene ends were 4 bases for V and 6 bases for J; bases not matched to a gene: 6. CDR1 is MNHNY and CDR2 is SVGAGI in the germline V gene (reference sequence). This CDR3 is built from 13 residues. The CDR3 reads CASSSRLAGEQYF. In DNA form, the CDR3 reads TGTGCCAGCAGTTCCCGACTAGCAGGCGAGCAGTACTTC.

The chain employs TRBV7-2 and TRBJ1-1; D might be TRBD1 (5 bases). The CDR3 runs to 16 residues. With 2 bases removed from V and 3 bases from J, the gap between germline ends came to 16 bases. Germline loops: CDR1 SGHTA, CDR2 FQGNSA. The DNA for the CDR3 is TGTGCCAGCAGCTTAACAGGATTCGTGATTGACACTGAAGCTTTCTTT. It yields the protein CASSLTGFVIDTEAFF.

V is TRBV29-1 and J is TRBJ2-7, with 8 bases that match TRBD2. The V segment lost 7 bases and the J segment 2 bases; nucleotides outside the gene matches: 10. This CDR3 spans 14 amino acids. Germline CDR1 is SQVTM and CDR2 is ANQGSEA. The CDR3 DNA reads TGCAGCGAATCGGGGGGGGAGGATACCTACGAGCAGTACTTC. Translation gives CSESGGEDTYEQYF.